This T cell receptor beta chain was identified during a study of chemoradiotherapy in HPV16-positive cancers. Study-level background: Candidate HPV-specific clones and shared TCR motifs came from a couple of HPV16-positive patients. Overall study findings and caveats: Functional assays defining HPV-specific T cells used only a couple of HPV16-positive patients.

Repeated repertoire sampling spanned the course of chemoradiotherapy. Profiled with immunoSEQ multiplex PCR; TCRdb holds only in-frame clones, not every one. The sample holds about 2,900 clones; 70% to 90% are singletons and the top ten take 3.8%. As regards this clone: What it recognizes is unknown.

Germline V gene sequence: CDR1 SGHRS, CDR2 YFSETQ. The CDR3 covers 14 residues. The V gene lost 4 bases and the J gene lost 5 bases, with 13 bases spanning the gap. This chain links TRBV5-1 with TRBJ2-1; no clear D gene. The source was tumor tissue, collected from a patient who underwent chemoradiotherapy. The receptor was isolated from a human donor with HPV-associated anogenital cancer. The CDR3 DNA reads TGCGCCAGCAGCCTTTTGCAGACAAACAATGAGCAGTTCTTC. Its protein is CASSLLQTNNEQFF.